These 13 T cell receptor beta chains originate from one sample sequenced in a study of CD8 T cells in ankylosing spondylitis. Study-level points and caveats: Characteristic, it appeared, of ankylosing spondylitis blood was a TCR beta motif of roughly 8 highly homologous variants.

Each CDR3 protein gets one entry after TCRdb re-called the 5' RACE reads with MiXCR. The sample records about 390,000 distinct CDR3 sequences, approximately 20% being singletons. What these receptors recognize is not known. Input material: blood, either unsorted or a sorted T cell fraction (not recorded which). Every receptor here comes from a male donor with ankylosing spondylitis.

The gene calls are TRBV14 and TRBJ2-1; weak D call: TRBD2 (5 bases). Trimming cost V 3 bases and J 7 bases, with 13 bases left between them. The CDR3 contains 14 residues. Germline V lookup: CDR1 SGHDN, CDR2 FVKESK. In DNA form, the CDR3 reads TGTGCCAGCAGCCAGGTGGGAGCTCGGAATGAGCAGTTCTTC. Protein sequence: CASSQVGARNEQFF.

The chain recombines TRBV3-1 with TRBJ1-6, with D possibly TRBD1 on 6 matching bases. The CDR3 length is 16 residues. V dropped 3 bases and J dropped 8 bases, with 17 bases sitting between them. Germline V CDR1 and CDR2: LGHDT, YNNKEL (reference sequence). CDR3 in DNA: TGTGCCAGCAGCCACCCGAGGGGGACCGGGGATTCACCCCTCCACTTT. Its translation is CASSHPRGTGDSPLHF.

This clonotype was detected a few times. The genes are TRBV20-1 and TRBJ1-5; perhaps TRBD1 as D (6 bases). Trimming cost V 6 bases and J 6 bases, with 15 bases left between them. This CDR3 has 13 amino acids. Germline loops: CDR1 DFQATT, CDR2 SNEGSKA (reference sequence). The DNA for the CDR3 is TGCAGTGCGCTGGCAGGGGTTGTTCAGCCCCAGCATTTT. It yields the protein CSALAGVVQPQHF.

This clonotype has only a few counts. The rearrangement links TRBV29-1 to TRBJ1-2; no firm D call. In germline, CDR1 is SQVTM, CDR2 ANQGSEA. This CDR3 is 12 amino acids long. V lost 7 bases and J lost 7, with 16 bases in between. The CDR3 loop is CSGGTYSPGYTF. CDR3 nucleotides: TGCAGCGGCGGAACCTACAGCCCTGGCTACACCTTC.

The chain uses TRBV5-4 and TRBJ2-2, with a possible D match to TRBD1 (5 bases). The CDR3 has 15 amino acids. CDR1 SGHNT and CDR2 YYREEE come from the germline V gene (reference sequence). Trimming cost V 4 bases and J 0 bases, with 10 bases left between them. The CDR3 nucleotides are TGTGCCAGCAGCCTTAGGGGCCCGAACACCGGGGAGCTGTTTTTT. Translating it yields CASSLRGPNTGELFF.

CDR3 sequence reads: CASSYAGQGGDEQYF. CDR3 in DNA: TGTGCCAGCAGTTACGCGGGACAGGGGGGCGACGAGCAGTACTTC. The chain recombines TRBV6-2 or TRBV6-3 with TRBJ2-7; 11 bases match TRBD1. Losses at the gene ends were 2 bases for V and 5 bases for J; bases not matched to a gene: 5. This CDR3 spans 15 amino acids. From germline, CDR1 is MNHEY and CDR2 SVGEGT.

The chain joins TRBV9 to TRBJ1-3, with TRBD1 identical over 8 bases. The length of the CDR3 is 15 residues. Germline-derived CDR1 and CDR2 are SGDLS and YYNGEE. With V trimmed by 3 bases and J by 4 bases, 6 bases remained unmatched. The CDR3 reads CASSETGAPGNTIYF. As DNA, the CDR3 is TGTGCCAGCAGCGAGACAGGGGCACCCGGAAACACCATATATTTT.

The V gene is TRBV5-4, the J gene TRBJ2-7; 14 bases align to TRBD2. The CDR3 has 16 amino acids. The V gene's germline CDR1 is SGHNT and CDR2 YYREEE (reference sequence). The V gene end was trimmed by 5 bases and the J gene end by 7 bases; junction bases not matched to a gene: 11. The CDR3 is CASRAGLAGELGEQYF. The CDR3 DNA reads as TGTGCCAGCAGGGCGGGACTAGCGGGAGAGTTGGGAGAGCAGTACTTC.

The chain is built from TRBV20-1 and TRBJ2-7, with D possibly matching TRBD1 (5 bases). Germline-derived CDR1 and CDR2 are DFQATT and SNEGSKA (reference sequence). The CDR3 has 13 amino acids. The CDR3, as DNA: TGCAGCGCGAATTCTGGCAGGGACTACGAGCAGTACTTC. Protein product: CSANSGRDYEQYF.

CDR3 amino acids: CASMNRGNTGELFF. The CDR3 bases are TGTGCCAGCATGAACAGGGGCAACACCGGGGAGCTGTTTTTT. The chain links TRBV25-1 to TRBJ2-2; 7 bases are shared with TRBD1. Trimming cost V 7 bases and J 2 bases; bases outside gene matches: 4. CDR1 is MGHDK and CDR2 is SYGVNS in the germline V gene. This CDR3 is 14 amino acids long.

This clonotype was seen more than once but under ten times. The J gene is TRBJ1-3, the V gene TRBV27; D gene ambiguous. Trimming took off 0 bases at V and 4 bases at J, with 7 bases between the two ends. There are 14 residues in the CDR3. Germline V gives CDR1 MNHEY, CDR2 SMNVEV (reference sequence). CDR3 DNA: TGTGCCAGCAGTTTATCCCATCTGGGAAACACCATATATTTT. This sequence encodes CASSLSHLGNTIYF.

The chain uses TRBV27 and TRBJ2-5, with a tentative D call TRBD2 (6 bases). Germline lookup yields CDR1 MNHEY and CDR2 SMNVEV (reference sequence). V dropped 6 bases and J dropped 2 bases, with 22 bases sitting between them. This CDR3 is 17 amino acids long. CDR3 protein: CASRQLAVFNQQETQYF. CDR3 nucleotide sequence: TGTGCCAGCAGGCAATTAGCGGTATTTAACCAACAAGAGACCCAGTACTTC.

This chain links TRBV3-1 with TRBJ1-2, with D perhaps matching TRBD1 (5 bases). CDR3 size: 16 residues. Germline loops: CDR1 LGHDT, CDR2 YNNKEL (reference sequence). Trimming shortened V by 4 bases and J by 1 base, and 16 bases separated the two germline ends. The CDR3 sequence: CASSPLLTVNNYGYTF. Written as DNA, the CDR3 is TGTGCCAGCAGCCCACTGCTGACAGTGAATAACTATGGCTACACCTTC.